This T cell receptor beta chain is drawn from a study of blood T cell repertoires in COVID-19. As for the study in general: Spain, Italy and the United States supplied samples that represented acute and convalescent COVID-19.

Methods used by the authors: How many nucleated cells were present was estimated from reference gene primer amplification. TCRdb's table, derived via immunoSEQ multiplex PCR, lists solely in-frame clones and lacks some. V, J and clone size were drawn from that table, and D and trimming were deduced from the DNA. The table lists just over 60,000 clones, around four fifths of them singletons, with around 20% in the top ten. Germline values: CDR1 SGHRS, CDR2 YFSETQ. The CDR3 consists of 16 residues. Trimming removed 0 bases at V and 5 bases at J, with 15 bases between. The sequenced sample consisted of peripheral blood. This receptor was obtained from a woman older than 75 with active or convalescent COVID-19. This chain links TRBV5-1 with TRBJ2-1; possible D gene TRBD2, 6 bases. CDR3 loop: CASSLGGGQIHNEQFF. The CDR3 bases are TGCGCCAGCAGCTTGGGCGGAGGGCAGATACACAATGAGCAGTTCTTC.